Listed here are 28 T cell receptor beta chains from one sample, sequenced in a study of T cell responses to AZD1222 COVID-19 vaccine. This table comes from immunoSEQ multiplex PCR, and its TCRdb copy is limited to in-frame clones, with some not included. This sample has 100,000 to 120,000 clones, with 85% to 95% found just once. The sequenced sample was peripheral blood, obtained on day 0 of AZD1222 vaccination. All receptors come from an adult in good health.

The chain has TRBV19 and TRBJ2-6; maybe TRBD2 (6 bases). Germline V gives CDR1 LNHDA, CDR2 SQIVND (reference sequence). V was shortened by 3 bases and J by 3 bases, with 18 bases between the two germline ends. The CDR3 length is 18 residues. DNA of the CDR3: TGTGCCAGTAGTATGAGGACGGGGGTGGTGGTTGGGGCCAACGTCCTGACTTTC. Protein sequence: CASSMRTGVVVGANVLTF.

The CDR3 DNA reads TGTGCCAGCAGTTTAGGCAGAAACTATGGCTACACCTTC. It encodes CASSLGRNYGYTF. The genes are TRBV28 and TRBJ1-2; D gene unclear. This CDR3 has 13 amino acids. The V end was cut by 2 bases, the J end by 2 bases, with 6 bases between. The V gene's germline CDR1 is MDHEN and CDR2 SYDVKM.

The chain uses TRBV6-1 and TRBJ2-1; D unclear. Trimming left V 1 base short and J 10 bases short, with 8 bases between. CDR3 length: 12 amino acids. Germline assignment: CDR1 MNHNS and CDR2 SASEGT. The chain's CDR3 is CASSEVVREQFF. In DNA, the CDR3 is TGTGCCAGCAGTGAAGTTGTTCGGGAGCAGTTCTTC.

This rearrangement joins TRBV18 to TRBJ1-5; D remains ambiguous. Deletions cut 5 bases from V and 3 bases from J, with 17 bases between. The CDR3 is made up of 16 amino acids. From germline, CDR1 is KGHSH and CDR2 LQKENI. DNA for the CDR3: TGTGCCAGCTCAGGAATGACTGGCAGGACCAATCAGCCCCAGCATTTT. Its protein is CASSGMTGRTNQPQHF.

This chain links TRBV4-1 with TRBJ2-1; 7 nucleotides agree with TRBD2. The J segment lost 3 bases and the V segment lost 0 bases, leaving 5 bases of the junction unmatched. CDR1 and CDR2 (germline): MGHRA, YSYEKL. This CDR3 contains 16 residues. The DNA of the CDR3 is TGCGCCAGCAGCCAAGATCGGGCGGGGGTCTACAATGAGCAGTTCTTC. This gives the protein CASSQDRAGVYNEQFF.

The CDR3, as DNA: TGTGCCAGCAGCTTAGAAAGACAGCCCGAGTACGAGCAGTACTTC. Encoded protein: CASSLERQPEYEQYF. This chain uses TRBV7-2 with TRBJ2-7; D is perhaps TRBD1 (5 bases). The CDR3 consists of 15 residues. The V and J ends lost 1 base and 4 bases respectively, with 14 bases between them. Germline CDR1 SGHTA, CDR2 FQGNSA.

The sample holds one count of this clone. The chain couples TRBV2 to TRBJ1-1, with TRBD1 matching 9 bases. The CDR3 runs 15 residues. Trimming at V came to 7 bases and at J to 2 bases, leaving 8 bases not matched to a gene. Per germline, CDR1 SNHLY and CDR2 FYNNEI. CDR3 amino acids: CASTPQGATNTEAFF. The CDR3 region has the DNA TGTGCCAGCACCCCACAGGGGGCGACTAACACTGAAGCTTTCTTT.

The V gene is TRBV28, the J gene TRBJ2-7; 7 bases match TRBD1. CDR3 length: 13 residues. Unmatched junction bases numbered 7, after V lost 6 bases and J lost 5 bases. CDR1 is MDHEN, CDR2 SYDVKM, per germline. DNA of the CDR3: TGTGCCAGCAGGCTCGACAGGGTCCACGAGCAGTACTTC. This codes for CASRLDRVHEQYF.

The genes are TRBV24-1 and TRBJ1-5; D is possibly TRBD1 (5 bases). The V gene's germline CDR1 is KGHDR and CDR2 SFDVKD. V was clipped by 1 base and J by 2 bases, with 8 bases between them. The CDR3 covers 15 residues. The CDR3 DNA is TGTGCCACCAGTGATTTAGGGACCGGCAATCAGCCCCAGCATTTT. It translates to CATSDLGTGNQPQHF.

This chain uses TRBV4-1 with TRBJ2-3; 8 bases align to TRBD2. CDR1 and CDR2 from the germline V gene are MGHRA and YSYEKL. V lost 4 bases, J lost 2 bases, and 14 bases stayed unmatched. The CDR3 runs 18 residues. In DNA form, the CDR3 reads TGCGCCAGCAGCCCCCAGGATTTGAGCGGGGGAGACACAGATACGCAGTATTTT. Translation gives CASSPQDLSGGDTDTQYF.

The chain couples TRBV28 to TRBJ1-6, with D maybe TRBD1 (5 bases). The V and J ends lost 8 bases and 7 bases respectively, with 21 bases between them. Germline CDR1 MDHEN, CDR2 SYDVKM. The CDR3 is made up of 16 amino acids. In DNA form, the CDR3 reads TGTGCCAGCCCTCCGGCGGGGGGAAAAAGCAATTCACCCCTCCACTTT. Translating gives CASPPAGGKSNSPLHF.

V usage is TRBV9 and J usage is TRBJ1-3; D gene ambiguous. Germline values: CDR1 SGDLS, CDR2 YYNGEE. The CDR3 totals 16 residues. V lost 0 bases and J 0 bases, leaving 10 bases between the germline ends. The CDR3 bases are TGTGCCAGCAGCGTAGGTTGGGATAGCTCTGGAAACACCATATATTTT. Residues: CASSVGWDSSGNTIYF.

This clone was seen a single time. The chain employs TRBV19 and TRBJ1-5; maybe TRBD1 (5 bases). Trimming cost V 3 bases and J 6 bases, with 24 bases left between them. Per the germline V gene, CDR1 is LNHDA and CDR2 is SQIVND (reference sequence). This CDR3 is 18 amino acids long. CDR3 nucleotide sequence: TGTGCCAGTAGTATGGGATCCGGGACCCCCTTCGGAGGTCAGCCCCAGCATTTT. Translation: CASSMGSGTPFGGQPQHF.

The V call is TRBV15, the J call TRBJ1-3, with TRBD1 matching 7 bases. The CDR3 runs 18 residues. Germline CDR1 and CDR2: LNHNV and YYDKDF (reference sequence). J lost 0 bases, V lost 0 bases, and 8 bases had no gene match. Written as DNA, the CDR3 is TGTGCCACCAGCAGAGATCGGGGACAGAGCCCCTCTGGAAACACCATATATTTT. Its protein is CATSRDRGQSPSGNTIYF. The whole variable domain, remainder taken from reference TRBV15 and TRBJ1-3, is DAMVIQNPRYQVTQFGKPVTLSCSQTLNHNVMYWYQQKSSQAPKLLFHYYDKDFNNEADTPDNFQSRRPNTSFCFLDIRSPGLGDTAMYLCATSRDRGQSPSGNTIYFGEGSWLTVV.

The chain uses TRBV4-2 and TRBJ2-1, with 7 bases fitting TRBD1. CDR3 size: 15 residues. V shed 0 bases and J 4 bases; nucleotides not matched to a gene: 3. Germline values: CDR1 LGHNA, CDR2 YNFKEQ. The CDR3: CASSQDRGQYNEQFF. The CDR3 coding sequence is TGTGCCAGCAGCCAAGATCGGGGACAGTACAATGAGCAGTTCTTC.

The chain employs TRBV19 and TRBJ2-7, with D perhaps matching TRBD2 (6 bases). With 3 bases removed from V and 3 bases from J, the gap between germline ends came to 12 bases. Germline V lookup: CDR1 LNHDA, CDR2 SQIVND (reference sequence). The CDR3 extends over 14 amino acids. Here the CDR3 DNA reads TGTGCCAGTAGTATTGGGGACTTATACTACGAGCAGTACTTC. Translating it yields CASSIGDLYYEQYF.

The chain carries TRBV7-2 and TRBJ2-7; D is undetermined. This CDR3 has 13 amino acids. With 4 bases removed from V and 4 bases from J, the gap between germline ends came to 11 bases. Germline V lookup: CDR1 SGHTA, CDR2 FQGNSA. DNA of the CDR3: TGTGCCAGCAGCTCAGGCCGTATTTACGAGCAGTACTTC. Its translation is CASSSGRIYEQYF.

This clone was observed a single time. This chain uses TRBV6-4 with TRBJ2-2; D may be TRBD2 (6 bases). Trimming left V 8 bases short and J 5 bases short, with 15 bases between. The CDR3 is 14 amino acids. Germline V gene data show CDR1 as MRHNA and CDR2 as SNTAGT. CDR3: CASGGSRLTGELFF. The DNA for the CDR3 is TGTGCCAGCGGGGGGTCGCGCCTTACCGGGGAGCTGTTTTTT.

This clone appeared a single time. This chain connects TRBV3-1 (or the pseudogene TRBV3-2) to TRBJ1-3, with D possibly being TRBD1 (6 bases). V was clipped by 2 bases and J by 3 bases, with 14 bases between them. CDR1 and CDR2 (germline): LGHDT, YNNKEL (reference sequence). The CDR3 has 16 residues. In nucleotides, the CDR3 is TGTGCCAGCAGCCAATCATCGGGGGCGCGTGGAAACACCATATATTTT. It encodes CASSQSSGARGNTIYF.

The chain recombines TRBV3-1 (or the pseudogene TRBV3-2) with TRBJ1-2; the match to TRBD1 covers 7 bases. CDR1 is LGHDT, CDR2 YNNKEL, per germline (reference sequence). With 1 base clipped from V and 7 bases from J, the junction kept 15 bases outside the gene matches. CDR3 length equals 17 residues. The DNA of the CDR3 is TGTGCCAGCAGCCAAGGGACAGGTCTTGTGGTCTCCTCTGGCTACACCTTC. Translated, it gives CASSQGTGLVVSSGYTF.

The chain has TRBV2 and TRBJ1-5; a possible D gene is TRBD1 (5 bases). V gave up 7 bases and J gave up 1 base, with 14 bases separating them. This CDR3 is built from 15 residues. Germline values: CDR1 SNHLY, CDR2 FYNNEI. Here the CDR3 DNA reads TGTGCCAGCACCCCCGGCGGGGGAAGCAATCAGCCCCAGCATTTT. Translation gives CASTPGGGSNQPQHF.

The chain's CDR3 is CATSRREAGELFF. CDR3 bases: TGTGCCACCAGCAGGCGGGAGGCCGGGGAGCTGTTTTTT. The chain uses TRBV15 and TRBJ2-2; 8 bases fit TRBD2. V shed 3 bases and J 6 bases; nucleotides not matched to a gene: 0. Germline loops: CDR1 LNHNV, CDR2 YYDKDF (reference sequence). The CDR3 runs 13 residues. Combining the CDR3 with reference TRBV15 and TRBJ2-2 gives the whole variable domain DAMVIQNPRYQVTQFGKPVTLSCSQTLNHNVMYWYQQKSSQAPKLLFHYYDKDFNNEADTPDNFQSRRPNTSFCFLDIRSPGLGDTAMYLCATSRREAGELFFGEGSRLTVL.

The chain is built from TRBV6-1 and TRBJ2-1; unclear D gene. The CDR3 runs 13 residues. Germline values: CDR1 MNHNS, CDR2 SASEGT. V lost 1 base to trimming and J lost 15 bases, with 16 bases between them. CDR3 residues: CASSEVARLLPFF. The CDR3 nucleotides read TGTGCCAGCAGTGAAGTGGCCCGACTTCTTCCGTTCTTC.

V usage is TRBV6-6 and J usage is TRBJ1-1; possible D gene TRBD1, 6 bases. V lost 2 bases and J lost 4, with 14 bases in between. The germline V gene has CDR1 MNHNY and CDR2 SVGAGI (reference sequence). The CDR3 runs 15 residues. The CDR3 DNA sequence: TGTGCCAGCAGTTACGGGGGCAGTCTCGTCACTGAAGCTTTCTTT. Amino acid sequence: CASSYGGSLVTEAFF.

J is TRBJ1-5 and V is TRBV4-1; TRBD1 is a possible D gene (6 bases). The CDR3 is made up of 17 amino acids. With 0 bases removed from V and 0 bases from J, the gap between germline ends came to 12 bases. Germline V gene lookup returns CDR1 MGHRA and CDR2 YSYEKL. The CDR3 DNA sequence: TGCGCCAGCAGCCAAGATCCCGGACAGAGTAGCAATCAGCCCCAGCATTTT. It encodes CASSQDPGQSSNQPQHF.

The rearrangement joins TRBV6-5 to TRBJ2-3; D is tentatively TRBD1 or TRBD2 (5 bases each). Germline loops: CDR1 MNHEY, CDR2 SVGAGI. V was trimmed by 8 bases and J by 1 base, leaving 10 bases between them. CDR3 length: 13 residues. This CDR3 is CASRGWGTDTQYF. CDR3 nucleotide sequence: TGTGCCAGCCGGGGCTGGGGCACAGATACGCAGTATTTT.

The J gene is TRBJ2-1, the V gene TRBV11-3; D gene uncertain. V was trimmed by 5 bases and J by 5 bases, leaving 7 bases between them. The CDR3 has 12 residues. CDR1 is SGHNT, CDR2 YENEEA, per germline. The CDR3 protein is CASSPRNNEQFF. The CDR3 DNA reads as TGTGCCAGCAGCCCCCGCAACAATGAGCAGTTCTTC.

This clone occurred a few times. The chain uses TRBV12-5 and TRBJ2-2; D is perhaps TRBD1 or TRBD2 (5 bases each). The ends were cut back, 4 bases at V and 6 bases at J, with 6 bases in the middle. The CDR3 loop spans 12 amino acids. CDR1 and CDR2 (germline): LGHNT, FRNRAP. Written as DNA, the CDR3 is TGTGCTAGTGGTTGGGGACCCGGGGAGCTGTTTTTT. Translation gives CASGWGPGELFF.